This T cell receptor beta chain was found in a study of T cell responses to AZD1222 COVID-19 vaccine. Comment on this clone: The antigen is not known.

Sequencing was performed with immunoSEQ multiplex PCR; in TCRdb, only in-frame clones are kept and a portion is missing. The sample has over 150,000 clones, approximately 90% seen once. The V gene's germline CDR1 is SEHNR and CDR2 FQNEAQ (reference sequence). The CDR3 has 14 amino acids. V lost 3 bases, J lost 9 bases, and 12 bases lay in between. Overall study results and limits: CD4 TCRs associated with vaccination spanned spike, dominating at 160-218 and 743-854.

The TCR originated in an adult in good health. V gene TRBV7-9 combines with J gene TRBJ2-6, with D maybe TRBD2 (6 bases). The sequencing used peripheral blood, collected on day 0 of AZD1222 vaccination. The CDR3 region is CASSFGQGGNVLTF. CDR3 nucleotide sequence: TGTGCCAGCAGCTTCGGGCAGGGAGGCAACGTCCTGACTTTC.